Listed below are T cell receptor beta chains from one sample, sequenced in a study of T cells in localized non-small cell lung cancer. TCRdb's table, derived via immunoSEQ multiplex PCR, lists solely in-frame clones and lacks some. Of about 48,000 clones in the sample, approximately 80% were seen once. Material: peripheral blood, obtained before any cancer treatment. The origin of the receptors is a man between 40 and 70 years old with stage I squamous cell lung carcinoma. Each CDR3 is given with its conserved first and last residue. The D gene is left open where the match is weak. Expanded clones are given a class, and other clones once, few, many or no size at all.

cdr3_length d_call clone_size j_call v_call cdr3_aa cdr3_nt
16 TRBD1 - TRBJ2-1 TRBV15 CATSSPDRAPYNEQFF TGTGCCACCAGCAGCCCTGACAGGGCCCCCTACAATGAGCAGTTCTTC
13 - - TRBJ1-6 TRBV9 CASSAGGNSPLHF TGTGCCAGCAGCGCGGGGGGGAATTCACCCCTCCACTTT
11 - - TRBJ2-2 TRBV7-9 CASSDTGELFF TGTGCCAGCAGCGACACCGGGGAGCTGTTTTTT
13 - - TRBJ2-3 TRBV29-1 CSVATTSTDTQYF TGCAGCGTGGCAACGACTAGCACAGATACGCAGTATTTT
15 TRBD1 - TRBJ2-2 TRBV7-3 CASSAGTGGTGELFF TGTGCCAGCAGCGCCGGGACAGGGGGGACCGGGGAGCTGTTTTTT
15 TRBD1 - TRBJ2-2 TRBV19 CASSIGQGGTGELFF TGTGCCAGTAGTATAGGACAGGGCGGCACCGGGGAGCTGTTTTTT
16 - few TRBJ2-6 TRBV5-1 CASSLRAGSGANVLTF TGCGCCAGCAGCTTGAGGGCCGGGTCTGGGGCCAACGTCCTGACTTTC
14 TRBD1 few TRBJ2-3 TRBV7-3 CASSLTGGADTQYF TGTGCCAGCAGCTTAACAGGGGGCGCAGATACGCAGTATTTT
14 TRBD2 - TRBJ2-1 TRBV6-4 CASSPSGGSNEQFF TGTGCCAGCAGCCCTAGCGGGGGAAGCAATGAGCAGTTCTTC
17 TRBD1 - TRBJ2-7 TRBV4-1 CASSPGGRRSFSYEQYF TGCGCCAGCAGCCCAGGGGGACGCAGGAGTTTTTCCTACGAGCAGTACTTC
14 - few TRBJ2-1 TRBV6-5 CASSYWGASDEQFF TGTGCCAGCAGTTACTGGGGAGCCTCGGATGAGCAGTTCTTC
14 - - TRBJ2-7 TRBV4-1 CASSPRVASYEQYF TGCGCCAGCAGCCCCCGGGTAGCATCCTACGAGCAGTACTTC
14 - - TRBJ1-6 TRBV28 CASSLTAEHSPLHF TGTGCCAGCAGTTTAACGGCAGAGCATTCACCCCTCCACTTT
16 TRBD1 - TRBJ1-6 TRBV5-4 CASSSGTDPNNSPLHF TGTGCCAGCAGCTCTGGGACAGACCCCAATAATTCACCCCTCCACTTT
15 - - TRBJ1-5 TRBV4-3 CASSQDQGIEQPQHF TGCGCCAGCAGCCAAGATCAAGGAATTGAGCAGCCCCAGCATTTT
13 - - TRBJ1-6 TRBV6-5 CASSYTGDSPLHF TGTGCCAGCAGTTACACGGGCGATTCACCCCTCCACTTT
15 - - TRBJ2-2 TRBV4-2 CASSQRGRDTGELFF TGTGCCAGCAGCCAACGGGGGCGGGACACCGGGGAGCTGTTTTTT
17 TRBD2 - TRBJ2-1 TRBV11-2 CASKLAAQPSSYNEQFF TGTGCCAGTAAGCTAGCGGCCCAGCCCAGCTCCTACAATGAGCAGTTCTTC
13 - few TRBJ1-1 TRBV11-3 CASSFEGSTEAFF TGTGCCAGCAGCTTTGAGGGGAGCACTGAAGCTTTCTTT
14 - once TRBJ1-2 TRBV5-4 CASSDPRGHYGYTF TGTGCCAGCAGCGATCCCAGGGGACACTATGGCTACACCTTC
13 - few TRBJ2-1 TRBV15 CATRPGTVNEQFF TGTGCCACCAGGCCGGGGACCGTCAATGAGCAGTTCTTC
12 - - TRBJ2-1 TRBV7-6 CASSHGSDEQFF TGTGCCAGCAGCCATGGGAGCGATGAGCAGTTCTTC
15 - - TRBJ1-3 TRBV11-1 CASSSSGVSGNTIYF TGTGCCAGCAGCTCCAGTGGGGTCTCTGGAAACACCATATATTTT
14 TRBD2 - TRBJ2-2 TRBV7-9 CASSSYGGTGELFF TGTGCCAGCAGCTCCTACGGGGGGACCGGGGAGCTGTTTTTT
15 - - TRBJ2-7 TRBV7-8 CASSLARGPAYEQYF TGTGCCAGCAGTTTGGCCCGAGGCCCTGCCTACGAGCAGTACTTC
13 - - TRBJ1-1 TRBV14 CATQRGLDTEAFF TGTGCCACCCAGCGAGGGTTGGATACTGAAGCTTTCTTT
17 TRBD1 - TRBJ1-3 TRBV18 CASSPPGQPVSGNTIYF TGTGCCAGCTCACCGCCGGGACAGCCCGTCTCTGGAAACACCATATATTTT
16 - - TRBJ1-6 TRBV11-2 CASSLDSEGLGSPLHF TGTGCCAGCAGCTTGGACTCGGAGGGTTTAGGCTCACCCCTCCACTTT
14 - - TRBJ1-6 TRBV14 CASSQYQGNSPLHF TGTGCCAGCAGCCAATATCAGGGGAATTCACCCCTCCACTTT
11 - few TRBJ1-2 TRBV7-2 CASSLFFGYTF TGTGCCAGCAGCTTATTCTTTGGCTACACCTTC
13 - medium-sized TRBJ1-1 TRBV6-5 CASSLVSETEAFF TGTGCCAGCAGCCTCGTCAGTGAGACTGAAGCTTTCTTT
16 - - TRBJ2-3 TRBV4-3 CASSQEGPPSTDTQYF TGCGCCAGCAGCCAAGAGGGGCCTCCTAGCACAGATACGCAGTATTTT
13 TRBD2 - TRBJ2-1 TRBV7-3 CASSLRGGKEQFF TGTGCCAGCAGCTTACGGGGGGGCAAAGAGCAGTTCTTC
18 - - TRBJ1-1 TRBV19 CASSGGLAVAPMNTEAFF TGTGCCAGTAGTGGGGGCTTGGCAGTAGCCCCCATGAACACTGAAGCTTTCTTT
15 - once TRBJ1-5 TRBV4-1 CASSRGTESNQPQHF TGCGCCAGCAGCCGTGGGACGGAGAGCAATCAGCCCCAGCATTTT
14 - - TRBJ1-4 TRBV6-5 CASRFLTTNEKLFF TGTGCCAGCCGATTTCTAACAACTAATGAAAAACTGTTTTTT
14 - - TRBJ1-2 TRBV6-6 CASRRSRQSDGYTF TGTGCCAGCAGAAGGAGCCGCCAAAGCGATGGCTACACCTTC
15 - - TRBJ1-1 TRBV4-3 CASSQDRAGPPEAFF TGCGCCAGCAGCCAAGATCGGGCAGGGCCACCCGAAGCTTTCTTT
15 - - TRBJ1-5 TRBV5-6 CASSLRGEGVQPQHF TGTGCCAGCAGCTTGCGGGGGGAAGGGGTTCAGCCCCAGCATTTT
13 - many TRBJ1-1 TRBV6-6 CASSDTGNTEAFF TGTGCCAGCTCGGACACGGGGAACACTGAAGCTTTCTTT
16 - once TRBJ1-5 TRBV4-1 CASSQDGGVGNQPQHF TGCGCCAGCAGCCAAGATGGGGGGGTTGGCAATCAGCCCCAGCATTTT
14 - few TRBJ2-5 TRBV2 CASSLWDGEETQYF TGTGCCAGCAGCCTTTGGGACGGGGAAGAGACCCAGTACTTC
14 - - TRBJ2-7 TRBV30 CAWRQGLSGTEQYF TGTGCCTGGAGGCAGGGGTTGAGCGGTACCGAGCAGTACTTC
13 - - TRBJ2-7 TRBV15 CATSGQAGYEQYF TGTGCCACCTCGGGGCAGGCCGGCTACGAGCAGTACTTC
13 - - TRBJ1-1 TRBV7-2 CASSSLMNTEAFF TGTGCCAGCAGCTCACTCATGAACACTGAAGCTTTCTTT
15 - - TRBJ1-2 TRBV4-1 CASSQDSAGGYGYTF TGCGCCAGCAGCCAAGATTCCGCGGGGGGCTATGGCTACACCTTC
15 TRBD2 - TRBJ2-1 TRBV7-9 CASSLSGGAFVEQFF TGTGCCAGCAGCTTAAGCGGGGGGGCATTCGTTGAGCAGTTCTTC
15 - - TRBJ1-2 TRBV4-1 CASSQGDGTARGYTF TGCGCCAGCAGCCAAGGCGACGGGACCGCACGTGGCTACACCTTC
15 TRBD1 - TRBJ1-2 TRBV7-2 CASSFTGGTAYGYTF TGTGCCAGCAGCTTCACAGGGGGCACTGCCTATGGCTACACCTTC
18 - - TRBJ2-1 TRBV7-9 CAIPAYRGGGISYNEQFF TGTGCCATCCCAGCGTACAGGGGAGGTGGGATCTCCTACAATGAGCAGTTCTTC
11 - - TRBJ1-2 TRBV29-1 CSVSSTDGYTF TGCAGCGTTTCAAGCACAGATGGCTACACCTTC
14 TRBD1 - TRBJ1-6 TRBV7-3 CASSPGQGVSPLHF TGTGCCAGCAGCCCCGGACAGGGCGTTTCACCCCTCCACTTT
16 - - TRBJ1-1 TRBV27 CASSFSPGSVDTEAFF TGTGCCAGCAGTTTTTCCCCTGGGAGCGTAGACACTGAAGCTTTCTTT
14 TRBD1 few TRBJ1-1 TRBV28 CASRRQGSNTEAFF TGTGCCAGCAGGAGACAGGGATCGAACACTGAAGCTTTCTTT
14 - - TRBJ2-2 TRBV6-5 CAIKWTAQTGELFF TGTGCCATCAAATGGACAGCTCAAACCGGGGAGCTGTTTTTT